This TCR beta chain was sequenced during a study of identical twins. Study-level results: Out-of-frame alpha sequences common to twins exhibited an excess of low generation probability. In zero-insertion analyses, partial confounding could arise from invariant MAIT and iNKT cells. Abundant beta clonotypes from cord blood bore fewer insertions; memory repertoires lacked this pattern. The analysis was cross-sectional rather than longitudinal within donors.

CDR1 and CDR2 from the germline V gene are MGHRA and YSYEKL. The CDR3 totals 13 residues. Concerning this clonotype itself: Its target is not known.

TCRdb processed the 5' RACE reads anew with MiXCR; each CDR3 protein has one entry. Of more than 1.5 million distinct CDR3 sequences in the sample, 32% were seen once. The source material was cord blood. V is TRBV4-1 and J is TRBJ2-7; no firm D call. Matching the DNA end better, TRBJ2-5 makes the J call doubtful. The sequence derives from a newborn girl in good health. The CDR3 reads CASSRRPRETQYF. For the CDR3, the DNA is TGCGCCAGCAGTCGACGGCCCAGAGAGACCCAGTACTTC.